Listed here are 15 T cell receptor beta chains from one sample, sequenced in a study of shared clonotypes between healthy human individuals. Generated by immunoSEQ multiplex PCR, the TCRdb table keeps only in-frame clones and is missing some. The sample has approximately 2.5 million clones, 90% to 95% seen once. Sequenced: naive CD4+ T cells from PBMCs. Indicated subset: CD45RA+ positively selected. Receptors originate from a man aged 18 to 29 in good health. Some clones in this sample may be carry-over from other donors' samples.

This clone appeared a single time. This specimen includes other DNA sequences encoding the same CDR3. This CDR3 reads CASSLRASGQETQYF. CDR3 coding DNA: TGTGCCAGCAGTTTAAGGGCTAGCGGGCAAGAGACCCAGTACTTC. This sequence joins TRBV28 and TRBJ2-5; TRBD2 matches at 8 bases. Germline lookup yields CDR1 MDHEN and CDR2 SYDVKM. CDR3 length: 15 residues. With V trimmed by 2 bases and J by 2 bases, 4 bases remained unmatched.

The chain employs TRBV7-8 and TRBJ2-7; 10 bases are a match to TRBD2. Germline V gives CDR1 SGHVS, CDR2 FQNEAQ. The CDR3 length is 14 residues. V was clipped by 5 bases and J by 4 bases; unmatched bases: 5. The CDR3 coding sequence is TGTGCCAGCAGCCCTAAGCGGGAGGGTTACGAGCAGTACTTC. This encodes CASSPKREGYEQYF.

The sample holds one count of this clone. This rearrangement joins TRBV28 to TRBJ2-2; 8 bases map to TRBD1. Germline CDR1 and CDR2: MDHEN and SYDVKM. V shed 6 bases and J 0 bases; nucleotides not matched to a gene: 9. The CDR3 contains 17 residues. The CDR3 sequence: CASRYPYRGTNTGELFF. As DNA, the CDR3 is TGTGCCAGCAGGTATCCATACAGGGGGACGAACACCGGGGAGCTGTTTTTT. Based on the CDR3 plus reference TRBV28 and TRBJ2-2, the full variable domain is DVKVTQSSRYLVKRTGEKVFLECVQDMDHENMFWYRQDPGLGLRLIYFSYDVKMKEKGDIPEGYSVSREKKERFSLILESASTNQTSMYLCASRYPYRGTNTGELFFGEGSRLTVL.

The V call is TRBV5-1, the J call TRBJ2-2; D call uncertain. The CDR3 totals 15 residues. The germline CDR1 and CDR2 sequences are SGHRS and YFSETQ. The V and J ends lost 1 base and 6 bases respectively, with 13 bases between them. CDR3 nucleotides: TGCGCCAGCAGCTTGTTGGCAGAAGAGGCCGGGGAGCTGTTTTTT. It specifies CASSLLAEEAGELFF. The complete variable domain, with remaining parts taken from reference TRBV5-1 and TRBJ2-2, reads KAGVTQTPRYLIKTRGQQVTLSCSPISGHRSVSWYQQTPGQGLQFLFEYFSETQRNKGNFPGRFSGRQFSNSRSEMNVSTLELGDSALYLCASSLLAEEAGELFFGEGSRLTVL.

CDR3 loop: CASSLMGTMNTEAFF. The CDR3, as DNA: TGTGCCAGCAGCTTAATGGGGACCATGAACACTGAAGCTTTCTTT. The rearrangement links TRBV7-3 to TRBJ1-1, with D possibly matching TRBD1 (5 bases). Germline CDR1 SGHTA, CDR2 FQGTGA. The CDR3 consists of 15 residues. V was shortened by 1 base and J by 0 bases, with 9 bases between the two germline ends.

This rearrangement joins TRBV5-1 to TRBJ1-1; 8 bases match TRBD1. V trimming: 0 bases; J trimming: 8 bases; junction bases outside the gene matches: 6. Germline CDR1 reads SGHRS; CDR2 reads YFSETQ. The CDR3 has 14 amino acids. The CDR3 spells CASSLAVGDREAFF. CDR3 nucleotide sequence: TGCGCCAGCAGCTTGGCAGTAGGGGACAGGGAAGCTTTCTTT.

This clone was observed once. V and J are TRBV6-5 and TRBJ2-3; 9 nucleotides line up with TRBD1. The V gene's germline CDR1 is MNHEY and CDR2 SVGAGI. This CDR3 region has 15 residues. Trimming took 6 bases from V and 8 from J; bases not matched to a gene: 12. The CDR3 protein is CASRPPGTGRGTQYF. CDR3 sequence (DNA): TGTGCCAGCAGGCCTCCCGGGACAGGGAGGGGTACGCAGTATTTT.

As regards this clone: This sample includes further DNA sequences coding for the same CDR3. The rearrangement joins TRBV5-1 to TRBJ2-4; D uncertain. There are 14 residues in the CDR3. V lost 0 bases and J 0 bases, leaving 4 bases between the germline ends. CDR1 and CDR2 from the germline V gene are SGHRS and YFSETQ. Here the CDR3 DNA reads TGCGCCAGCAGCTTGGACCTAGCCAAAAACATTCAGTACTTC. It encodes CASSLDLAKNIQYF.

The chain combines TRBV5-1 with TRBJ1-3; tentative D call: TRBD1 (5 bases). Trimming took off 4 bases at V and 8 bases at J, with 19 bases between the two ends. This CDR3 has 15 residues. Germline V gene lookup returns CDR1 SGHRS and CDR2 YFSETQ. CDR3 sequence (DNA): TGCGCCAGCAGCCCCAGTGCCTCAGGGAGGGACACCATATATTTT. This gives the protein CASSPSASGRDTIYF.

The V call is TRBV9, the J call TRBJ2-2; D is ambiguous. This CDR3 region has 16 residues. Germline CDR1 and CDR2: SGDLS and YYNGEE. The V and J ends lost 0 bases and 0 bases respectively, with 9 bases between them. CDR3 region: CASSVARGPNTGELFF. The CDR3 DNA reads TGTGCCAGCAGCGTAGCCCGTGGGCCGAACACCGGGGAGCTGTTTTTT.

The chain employs TRBV7-7 and TRBJ2-5; 9 bases are a match to TRBD2. This CDR3 is 14 amino acids long. The germline gives CDR1 SSHAT, CDR2 FNYEAQ (reference sequence). V dropped 3 bases and J dropped 3; count of bases not matched to a gene: 2. The CDR3, as DNA: TGTGCCAGCAGCTTTAGCGGGAGTGAAGAGACCCAGTACTTC. Translating it yields CASSFSGSEETQYF.

This clone was counted between two and nine times. In the same sample, other DNA sequences code for this CDR3. V and J are TRBV18 and TRBJ1-1; D uncertain. Trimming left V 1 base short and J 3 bases short, with 6 bases between. CDR3 length: 13 amino acids. Germline V gene lookup returns CDR1 KGHSH and CDR2 LQKENI. The CDR3 region has the DNA TGTGCCAGCTCACCACGGGGAGACACTGAAGCTTTCTTT. It specifies CASSPRGDTEAFF.

The chain uses TRBV5-4 and TRBJ2-3; D possibly corresponds to TRBD2 (6 bases). CDR1 is SGHNT and CDR2 is YYREEE in the germline V gene (reference sequence). With 4 bases removed from V and 6 bases from J, the gap between germline ends came to 18 bases. The length of the CDR3 is 15 residues. CDR3 sequence (DNA): TGTGCCAGCAGCCAACAGACTAGTTTTTCGGATACGCAGTATTTT. This translates into CASSQQTSFSDTQYF.

This clone was observed once. The chain recombines TRBV27 with TRBJ2-7; no definite D call. The CDR3 runs 13 residues. Germline lookup yields CDR1 MNHEY and CDR2 SMNVEV (reference sequence). V was cut by 8 bases and J by 3 bases, with 14 bases left in between. CDR3 in DNA: TGTGCCAGCTGGGAAGGGTCCGGCTACGAGCAGTACTTC. Translation gives CASWEGSGYEQYF.

The chain recombines TRBV25-1 with TRBJ1-4, with 7 bases fitting TRBD1. This CDR3 is built from 13 residues. J gave up 7 bases and V 8 bases, and 7 bases lay outside the gene matches. Germline values: CDR1 MGHDK, CDR2 SYGVNS. CDR3 bases: TGTGCCAGCGCCAGGGGGGGCGTTGAAAAACTGTTTTTT. This gives the protein CASARGGVEKLFF.